The entry that follows covers one T cell receptor beta chain sequence. After removal of 4 bases from V and 4 bases from J, the junction contained 7 bases not matched to a gene. CDR1 is SGHDT and CDR2 is YYEEEE in the germline V gene. CDR3 length: 14 residues. The data were taken from a study of OX40 agonist ivuxolimab in advanced cancers. For the study at large: An agonistic human IgG2 monoclonal antibody against OX40 (CD134) was given.

Profiled with immunoSEQ multiplex PCR; TCRdb holds only in-frame clones, not every one. The table has 15,000 to 20,000 clones, around 80% seen once. This sequence originates from an adult with an advanced solid tumor such as melanoma, head and neck, liver or kidney cancer. Sequencing used CD4+ or CD8+ T cells sorted from blood, obtained in a trial of the OX40 agonist ivuxolimab. V is TRBV5-6 and J is TRBJ2-7, with 8 bases identical to TRBD1. CDR3 coding DNA: TGTGCCAGCAGCCCTGGACAGGGTGGGTACGAGCAGTACTTC. Protein sequence: CASSPGQGGYEQYF.